The 23 T cell receptor beta chains below come from one sample, sequenced in a study of lymphopenia after photon versus proton radiotherapy. Sequencing was performed with immunoSEQ multiplex PCR; in TCRdb, only in-frame clones are kept and a portion is missing. The table records about 160,000 clones, approximately 86% of them present only once. The specimen was peripheral blood, collected from a patient treated with photon-based radiotherapy. These receptors all come from a man in his fifties or sixties with gastric cancer.

CDR3 sequence (DNA): TGTGCCAGCAAGGCTAGCGGTTACACCGGGGAGCTGTTTTTT. Translating gives CASKASGYTGELFF. The chain has TRBV6-5 and TRBJ2-2, with 7 bases identical to TRBD2. There are 14 residues in the CDR3. Germline V gene data show CDR1 as MNHEY and CDR2 as SVGAGI. The junction had 5 bases not matched to a gene; V was cut back by 7 bases and J by 3 bases.

V and J are TRBV5-6 and TRBJ1-2; no clear D gene. Trimming cost V 6 bases and J 3 bases, with 15 bases left between them. CDR1 is SGHDT and CDR2 is YYEEEE in the germline V gene. The CDR3 has 14 amino acids. This chain's CDR3 is CASTRGRLHYGYTF. The CDR3 DNA sequence: TGTGCCAGCACTCGAGGACGGCTTCACTATGGCTACACCTTC. Based on the CDR3 plus reference TRBV5-6 and TRBJ1-2, the full variable domain is DAGVTQSPTHLIKTRGQQVTLRCSPKSGHDTVSWYQQALGQGPQFIFQYYEEEERQRGNFPDRFSGHQFPNYSSELNVNALLLGDSALYLCASTRGRLHYGYTFGSGTRLTVV.

The chain carries TRBV7-9 and TRBJ1-5, with 7 bases lining up with TRBD1. This CDR3 region has 14 residues. Germline CDR1 is SEHNR and CDR2 is FQNEAQ (reference sequence). V gave up 3 bases and J gave up 7 bases; unmatched junction bases: 6. DNA of the CDR3: TGTGCCAGCAGCTTGGAGGGGGCACGGCAGCCCCAGCATTTT. Translation gives CASSLEGARQPQHF.

This rearrangement joins TRBV27 to TRBJ1-2; D remains unclear. Germline CDR1 and CDR2: MNHEY and SMNVEV (reference sequence). This CDR3 region has 15 residues. V lost 1 base and J 6 bases, leaving 15 bases between the germline ends. The CDR3 DNA sequence: TGTGCCAGCAGTTTATTGCGGGGTGGTCGGGATGGCTACACCTTC. Translation gives CASSLLRGGRDGYTF.

V is TRBV10-3 and J is TRBJ2-7; D is perhaps TRBD2 (5 bases). The ends were cut back, 5 bases at V and 4 bases at J, with 12 bases in the middle. This CDR3 comprises 13 residues. Germline V lookup: CDR1 ENHRY, CDR2 SYGVKD. CDR3 amino acids: CAISLGGQYEQYF. The CDR3 nucleotides are TGTGCCATCAGTCTGGGCGGGCAGTACGAGCAGTACTTC.

V gene TRBV6-5 combines with J gene TRBJ1-2, with 10 bases that match TRBD1. This CDR3 region has 16 residues. J lost 5 bases, V lost 1 base, and 7 bases had no gene match. Germline values: CDR1 MNHEY, CDR2 SVGAGI. The CDR3 DNA sequence: TGTGCCAGCAGTTACTTGAGGACAGGGGGTGGGTATGGCTACACCTTC. Protein: CASSYLRTGGGYGYTF.

J is TRBJ2-2 and V is TRBV5-4; D remains ambiguous. Germline CDR1 SGHNT, CDR2 YYREEE (reference sequence). V dropped 2 bases and J dropped 2 bases, with 4 bases sitting between them. The CDR3 consists of 13 residues. CDR3 bases: TGTGCCAGCAGCTTCCCTAACACCGGGGAGCTGTTTTTT. Its protein is CASSFPNTGELFF.

This chain joins TRBV4-2 and TRBJ2-7, with 11 bases fitting TRBD2. CDR1 is LGHNA and CDR2 is YNFKEQ in the germline V gene. This CDR3 spans 15 amino acids. Trimming at V came to 1 base and at J to 7 bases, leaving 6 bases not matched to a gene. The CDR3 is CASSQGSGRAGEQYF. DNA of the CDR3: TGTGCCAGCAGCCAAGGTAGCGGGAGGGCCGGGGAGCAGTACTTC.

The CDR3 DNA is TGTGCCAGCAGTGAAGCACCCAGGGGCTACGAGCAGTACTTC. Its protein is CASSEAPRGYEQYF. This chain joins TRBV6-1 and TRBJ2-7, with a possible D match to TRBD1 (6 bases). CDR1 is MNHNS and CDR2 is SASEGT in the germline V gene. V gave up 0 bases and J gave up 3 bases, with 9 bases separating them. This CDR3 comprises 14 residues.

V gene TRBV7-9 combines with J gene TRBJ1-1; 7 bases are shared with TRBD1. The CDR3 consists of 15 residues. Per the germline V gene, CDR1 is SEHNR and CDR2 is FQNEAQ (reference sequence). V was pared by 6 bases and J by 0 bases, with 7 bases of the junction left unmatched. The CDR3 DNA reads TGTGCCAGCAGTTGGACAGGATTTGTGAACACTGAAGCTTTCTTT. It translates to CASSWTGFVNTEAFF.

The chain combines TRBV19 with TRBJ2-7, with 9 bases matching TRBD1. Germline V gene sequence: CDR1 LNHDA, CDR2 SQIVND (reference sequence). The CDR3 is 15 amino acids. The V and J ends lost 6 bases and 2 bases, in that order; junction bases with no gene match: 8. The CDR3 here is CASRAGTGFTYEQYF. DNA for the CDR3: TGTGCCAGTAGGGCCGGGACAGGGTTCACCTACGAGCAGTACTTC.

The chain carries TRBV10-1 and TRBJ1-1, with a possible D match to TRBD1 (6 bases). Trimming removed 0 bases from V and 3 bases from J, with 11 bases in between. CDR1 is WNHNN, CDR2 SYGVQD, per germline (reference sequence). The CDR3 extends over 15 amino acids. In nucleotides, the CDR3 is TGCGCCAGCAGTGAGTCGGGTTCAGGGGACACTGAAGCTTTCTTT. As protein: CASSESGSGDTEAFF.

This clone has only a few counts. The CDR3 spells CASSSQSGYGYTF. CDR3 bases: TGTGCCAGCAGCTCCCAATCGGGGTATGGCTACACCTTC. The chain uses TRBV5-6 and TRBJ1-2; no firm D call. The V end lost 3 bases, the J end lost 5 bases, and 11 bases lay between the germline ends. The germline CDR1 and CDR2 sequences are SGHDT and YYEEEE. CDR3 size: 13 residues.

CDR3 DNA: TGTGCCAGCAGCCCAGGGACAGGGTGGTTCGAGCAGTACTTC. Translation gives CASSPGTGWFEQYF. The chain has TRBV7-2 and TRBJ2-7; the match to TRBD1 covers 9 bases. Per the germline V gene, CDR1 is SGHTA and CDR2 is FQGNSA. The CDR3 consists of 14 residues. Germline trimming cut 5 bases from V and 6 bases from J; bases unmatched to any gene: 8. The complete variable domain, with remaining parts taken from reference TRBV7-2 and TRBJ2-7, reads GAGVSQSPSNKVTEKGKDVELRCDPISGHTALYWYRQSLGQGLEFLIYFQGNSAPDKSGLPSDRFSAERTGGSVSTLTIQRTQQEDSAVYLCASSPGTGWFEQYFGPGTRLTVT.

The CDR3 here is CAWSALGWGGTEAFF. CDR3 bases: TGTGCCTGGAGTGCATTAGGGTGGGGGGGCACTGAAGCTTTCTTT. V and J are TRBV30 and TRBJ1-1; D perhaps matches TRBD1 (5 bases). The V gene's germline CDR1 is GTSNPN and CDR2 SVGIG (reference sequence). The CDR3 spans 15 residues. V gave up 1 base and J gave up 4 bases, with 16 bases separating them.

The rearrangement uses TRBV19 and TRBJ1-5, with D uncertain. The CDR3 has 13 amino acids. In germline, CDR1 is LNHDA, CDR2 SQIVND (reference sequence). V lost 3 bases to trimming and J lost 5 bases, with 8 bases between them. CDR3 residues: CASSITGDQPQHF. CDR3 DNA: TGTGCCAGTAGTATTACCGGGGATCAGCCCCAGCATTTT. The whole variable domain, filled in from reference TRBV19 and TRBJ1-5, reads DGGITQSPKYLFRKEGQNVTLSCEQNLNHDAMYWYRQDPGQGLRLIYYSQIVNDFQKGDIAEGYSVSREKKESFPLTVTSAQKNPTAFYLCASSITGDQPQHFGDGTRLSIL.

CDR3 in amino acids: CAARSERSYTF. CDR3 nucleotide sequence: TGTGCCGCCCGCTCGGAAAGGAGCTACACCTTC. V and J are TRBV30 and TRBJ1-2; no definite D call. The V end was cut by 8 bases, the J end by 9 bases, with 16 bases between. The CDR3 is made up of 11 amino acids. Per the germline V gene, CDR1 is GTSNPN and CDR2 is SVGIG (reference sequence).

The chain carries TRBV6-1 and TRBJ2-1; 11 bases match TRBD2. CDR1 MNHNS and CDR2 SASEGT come from the germline V gene. V was pared by 5 bases and J by 7 bases, with 7 bases of the junction left unmatched. The CDR3 spans 15 residues. The DNA for the CDR3 is TGTGCCAGCAGTACGACTAGCGGGATTATGAATGAGCAGTTCTTC. Encoded protein: CASSTTSGIMNEQFF.

The genes are TRBV5-1 and TRBJ2-2, with D perhaps matching TRBD2 (6 bases). The V gene lost 2 bases and the J gene lost 0 bases, with 8 bases spanning the gap. The germline gives CDR1 SGHRS, CDR2 YFSETQ. The CDR3 has 15 residues. CDR3 bases: TGCGCCAGCAGCTTCCGGGAGACGAACACCGGGGAGCTGTTTTTT. This gives the protein CASSFRETNTGELFF.

The chain couples TRBV5-6 to TRBJ2-7, with TRBD1 matching over 8 bases. V lost 4 bases and J lost 6; bases outside the gene matches: 3. CDR1 and CDR2 (germline): SGHDT, YYEEEE. CDR3 size: 12 residues. The CDR3 sequence: CASSLTGVEQYF. The CDR3 DNA sequence: TGTGCCAGCAGCCTGACAGGGGTCGAGCAGTACTTC.

The CDR3 is CAWGAGTGDEKLFF. CDR3 in DNA: TGTGCCTGGGGGGCCGGGACAGGGGACGAAAAACTGTTTTTT. The V gene is TRBV30, the J gene TRBJ1-4, with 10 nucleotides matching TRBD1. This CDR3 is 14 amino acids long. From germline, CDR1 is GTSNPN and CDR2 SVGIG (reference sequence). V lost 5 bases and J lost 8; bases outside the gene matches: 8.

This clone occurred a few times. The V call is TRBV28, the J call TRBJ1-5; a weak D match, TRBD1 (6 bases). Trimming took 6 bases from V and 0 from J, leaving 12 bases between them. Per the germline V gene, CDR1 is MDHEN and CDR2 is SYDVKM. The CDR3 consists of 15 residues. The CDR3 DNA reads TGTGCCAGCAGACCGGGACACAATAGCAATCAGCCCCAGCATTTT. It yields the protein CASRPGHNSNQPQHF. The full variable domain, in which reference TRBV28 and TRBJ1-5 provide the parts outside the CDR3, is DVKVTQSSRYLVKRTGEKVFLECVQDMDHENMFWYRQDPGLGLRLIYFSYDVKMKEKGDIPEGYSVSREKKERFSLILESASTNQTSMYLCASRPGHNSNQPQHFGDGTRLSIL.

The rearrangement joins TRBV19 to TRBJ1-5, with 7 bases that match TRBD1. Trimming took 7 bases from V and 1 from J; bases not matched to a gene: 4. Germline V gives CDR1 LNHDA, CDR2 SQIVND (reference sequence). CDR3 length equals 14 residues. The CDR3 coding sequence is TGTGCCAGTACTACGGACAGGAGCAATCAGCCCCAGCATTTT. Amino acid sequence: CASTTDRSNQPQHF.